One sample yielded the 25 T cell receptor beta chains listed below, sequenced in a study of T cell repertoires in cytomegalovirus infection. TCRdb fed the reads into MiXCR, producing one record per CDR3 protein. The table shows about 740,000 distinct CDR3 sequences, with 35% occurring only once. The sample comprised PBMCs. These receptors came from a human donor in good health (CMV status not recorded). Some clones in this sample may be carry-over from other donors' samples.

The chain links TRBV6-8 to TRBJ1-3, with D possibly TRBD1 on 5 matching bases. The V and J ends lost 6 bases and 4 bases respectively, with 10 bases between them. The CDR3 is made up of 13 amino acids. Germline V lookup: CDR1 MNHGY, CDR2 SAAAGT. The CDR3 nucleotides read TGTGCCAGCAGGGTGGCAGGGGGAAACACCATATATTTT. Amino acids: CASRVAGGNTIYF.

This clonotype has a count of ten or more. The J gene is TRBJ2-1, the V gene TRBV12-3 or TRBV12-4, with 15 bases fitting TRBD2. The CDR3 has 22 amino acids. J was trimmed by 1 base and V by 0 bases; bases with no gene match: 13. The CDR3 loop reads CASSLAFSSGLAGGLSYNEQFF. The CDR3 bases are TGTGCCAGCAGTTTAGCGTTTAGTTCGGGACTAGCGGGAGGCCTGTCCTACAATGAGCAGTTCTTC.

V usage is TRBV11-3 and J usage is TRBJ2-5; 7 bases align to TRBD1. Trimming took 5 bases from V and 0 from J; bases not matched to a gene: 6. Germline CDR1 SGHNT, CDR2 YENEEA. The CDR3 length is 15 residues. The CDR3 region has the DNA TGTGCCAGCAGCCCAGGGGACAGTTACCAAGAGACCCAGTACTTC. It translates to CASSPGDSYQETQYF.

The J gene is TRBJ1-1, the V gene TRBV7-2; perhaps TRBD1 as D (5 bases). The germline V gene encodes CDR1 SGHTA and CDR2 FQGNSA. This CDR3 contains 11 residues. Trimming shortened V by 5 bases and J by 11 bases, and 12 bases separated the two germline ends. In nucleotides, the CDR3 is TGTGCCAGCAGCCCCTTCGGGGGGGCTTTCTTT. As protein: CASSPFGGAFF. The variable domain in full, completed from reference TRBV7-2 and TRBJ1-1, reads GAGVSQSPSNKVTEKGKDVELRCDPISGHTALYWYRQSLGQGLEFLIYFQGNSAPDKSGLPSDRFSAERTGGSVSTLTIQRTQQEDSAVYLCASSPFGGAFFGQGTRLTVV.

J is TRBJ2-6 and V is TRBV20-1; D tentatively reads TRBD1 or TRBD2 (5 bases each). The germline V and J ends were trimmed by 4 bases and 2 bases, with 9 bases remaining between them. Germline V lookup: CDR1 DFQATT, CDR2 SNEGSKA (reference sequence). The CDR3 has 14 amino acids. The CDR3 loop reads CSAKGSPGANVLTF. In DNA form, the CDR3 reads TGCAGTGCTAAGGGGAGCCCTGGGGCCAACGTCCTGACTTTC.

V usage is TRBV5-6 and J usage is TRBJ1-1; D gene uncertain. The CDR3 extends over 13 amino acids. Deletions cut 2 bases from V and 8 bases from J, with 13 bases between. Germline CDR1 reads SGHDT; CDR2 reads YYEEEE. The CDR3 sequence is CASSLWSVPEAFF. CDR3 nucleotides: TGTGCCAGCAGCTTATGGTCCGTCCCGGAAGCTTTCTTT.

This clonotype has just one count. This rearrangement joins TRBV5-1 to TRBJ2-6; either TRBD1 or TRBD2 may fit D (5 bases each). The CDR3 consists of 15 residues. Germline CDR1 SGHRS, CDR2 YFSETQ. Trimming left V 2 bases short and J 2 bases short, with 8 bases between. CDR3 sequence (DNA): TGCGCCAGCAGCTTCGGGGCACCTGGGGCCAACGTCCTGACTTTC. Its translation is CASSFGAPGANVLTF.

This clonotype was observed many times. Here the CDR3 reads CASSLTSGRSYNEQFF. The CDR3 DNA is TGTGCCAGCAGCTTGACTAGCGGGAGGAGCTACAATGAGCAGTTCTTC. The J gene is TRBJ2-1, the V gene TRBV7-6; TRBD2 matches 13 bases. This CDR3 contains 16 residues. Germline values: CDR1 SGHVS, CDR2 FNYEAQ. The junction had 2 bases not matched to a gene; V was cut back by 3 bases and J by 3 bases.

The chain couples TRBV7-8 to TRBJ2-7, with 10 bases matching TRBD2. The V gene's germline CDR1 is SGHVS and CDR2 FQNEAQ. V was clipped by 5 bases and J by 2 bases; unmatched bases: 15. The CDR3 has 18 amino acids. DNA for the CDR3: TGTGCCAGCAGCCCCCCGGCGGTTAAACTAGCGGGAACCTACGAGCAGTACTTC. This gives the protein CASSPPAVKLAGTYEQYF.

There are a few counts of this clonotype. CDR3 nucleotides: TGTGCCAGCAGTCGGGCAGGGGAGAACTATGGCTACACCTTC. This translates into CASSRAGENYGYTF. The chain links TRBV6-6 to TRBJ1-2; the D gene is possibly TRBD1 (6 bases). Trimming pared 5 bases from V and 2 bases from J, leaving 12 bases between. The CDR3 is 14 amino acids. The germline V gene has CDR1 MNHNY and CDR2 SVGAGI (reference sequence).

In its sample, this clonotype was seen a few times. V and J are TRBV7-8 and TRBJ2-3; tentative D call: TRBD2 (6 bases). Per germline, CDR1 SGHVS and CDR2 FQNEAQ. This CDR3 is 15 amino acids long. Between the trimmed V and J ends, which lost 5 bases and 1 base, there was a span of 13 bases. CDR3 amino acids: CASSPPKRGTDTQYF. The DNA for the CDR3 is TGTGCCAGCAGCCCACCCAAGCGGGGCACAGATACGCAGTATTTT.

This clonotype was found once. The V gene is TRBV2, the J gene TRBJ1-5, with a possible D match to TRBD1 (6 bases). V lost 8 bases and J 5 bases, leaving 13 bases between the germline ends. The CDR3 is 13 residues long. From germline, CDR1 is SNHLY and CDR2 FYNNEI. CDR3 amino acids: CASVAGEDQPQHF. The CDR3 coding sequence is TGTGCCAGCGTCGCAGGGGAGGATCAGCCCCAGCATTTT. The full variable domain, rest sourced from reference TRBV2 and TRBJ1-5, is EPEVTQTPSHQVTQMGQEVILRCVPISNHLYFYWYRQILGQKVEFLVSFYNNEISEKSEIFDDQFSVERPDGSNFTLKIRSTKLEDSAMYFCASVAGEDQPQHFGDGTRLSIL.

The chain is built from TRBV10-3 and TRBJ2-2; D possibly corresponds to TRBD2 (6 bases). This CDR3 comprises 17 residues. CDR1 is ENHRY, CDR2 SYGVKD, per germline. With 6 bases removed from V and 2 bases from J, the gap between germline ends came to 19 bases. The CDR3, as DNA: TGTGCCATCAGCAGGACCCGGGGGTCCATAAACACCGGGGAGCTGTTTTTT. This gives the protein CAISRTRGSINTGELFF.

This clonotype was found a few times. V usage is TRBV5-5 and J usage is TRBJ2-1, with D perhaps TRBD2 (6 bases). V was shortened by 2 bases and J by 4 bases, with 19 bases between the two germline ends. From germline, CDR1 is SGHKS and CDR2 YYEKEE (reference sequence). The length of the CDR3 is 17 residues. This CDR3 is CASSFPGGLHSYNEQFF. CDR3 sequence (DNA): TGTGCCAGCAGCTTTCCCGGGGGACTCCATTCGTACAATGAGCAGTTCTTC. Filled out from reference TRBV5-5 and TRBJ2-1, the complete variable domain reads DAGVTQSPTHLIKTRGQQVTLRCSPISGHKSVSWYQQVLGQGPQFIFQYYEKEERGRGNFPDRFSARQFPNYSSELNVNALLLGDSALYLCASSFPGGLHSYNEQFFGPGTRLTVL.

The chain combines TRBV7-9 with TRBJ1-4, with TRBD1 identical over 10 bases. The junction had 7 bases not matched to a gene; V was cut back by 5 bases and J by 7 bases. This CDR3 has 15 residues. Germline lookup yields CDR1 SEHNR and CDR2 FQNEAQ (reference sequence). The CDR3 region is CASSRRQGATEKLFF. CDR3 bases: TGTGCCAGCAGCCGTCGACAGGGGGCGACTGAAAAACTGTTTTTT. Combining the CDR3 with reference TRBV7-9 and TRBJ1-4 gives the whole variable domain DTGVSQNPRHKITKRGQNVTFRCDPISEHNRLYWYRQTLGQGPEFLTYFQNEAQLEKSRLLSDRFSAERPKGSFSTLEIQRTEQGDSAMYLCASSRRQGATEKLFFGSGTQLSVL.

The table lists this clonotype with a few counts. In nucleotides, the CDR3 is TGTGCCAGCAGTGAAATGCTTGGGACAGGGGAATTCGATGCTGGAAACACCATATATTTT. It specifies CASSEMLGTGEFDAGNTIYF. The V and J genes are TRBV2 and TRBJ1-3; 10 nucleotides line up with TRBD1. Germline CDR1 and CDR2: SNHLY and FYNNEI. The V gene end was trimmed by 2 bases and the J gene end by 2 bases; junction bases not matched to a gene: 15. The CDR3 has 20 residues.

This rearrangement joins TRBV12-3 or TRBV12-4 to TRBJ2-1; D possibly matches TRBD1 or TRBD2 (6 bases each). This CDR3 region has 14 residues. The ends were cut back, 1 base at V and 10 bases at J, with 14 bases in the middle. The CDR3 spells CASSLEIGGVEQFF. The DNA for the CDR3 is TGTGCCAGCAGTTTAGAGATCGGGGGCGTAGAGCAGTTCTTC.

The chain carries TRBV7-3 and TRBJ1-1, with unresolved D. Looked up from germline, CDR1 is SGHTA and CDR2 is FQGTGA. V lost 0 bases and J lost 6, with 11 bases in between. There are 14 residues in the CDR3. The CDR3 reads CASSLTPGAAEAFF. In DNA, the CDR3 is TGTGCCAGCAGCTTAACTCCGGGAGCCGCTGAAGCTTTCTTT.

This clonotype was seen just once. The rearrangement uses TRBV3-1 and TRBJ1-2, with D hard to call. Germline V lookup: CDR1 LGHDT, CDR2 YNNKEL (reference sequence). This CDR3 is 14 amino acids long. V lost 1 base, J lost 4 bases, and 10 bases lay in between. The CDR3 DNA follows: TGTGCCAGCAGCCAAGCACAGCTTTCCTATGGCTACACCTTC. It yields the protein CASSQAQLSYGYTF.

The CDR3 DNA reads as TGTGCCAGCAGTTTATCCGGCCTGGGACAGGGAAGCTCCTACGAGCAGTACTTC. Its translation: CASSLSGLGQGSSYEQYF. V gene TRBV28 combines with J gene TRBJ2-7; 9 bases are a match to TRBD1. V dropped 1 base and J dropped 0; count of bases not matched to a gene: 10. Germline CDR1 reads MDHEN; CDR2 reads SYDVKM. This CDR3 is 18 amino acids long.

In its sample, this clonotype was seen once. The CDR3 carries no conserved terminal phenylalanine or tryptophan, so it likely arises from a read error. This chain joins TRBV6-1 and TRBJ2-3; 9 nucleotides line up with TRBD1. The CDR3 has 16 amino acids. The germline V gene has CDR1 MNHNS and CDR2 SASEGT. The V and J ends lost 0 bases and 5 bases, in that order; junction bases with no gene match: 6. The CDR3 is CASSEAHRGRGDTQYL. For the CDR3, the DNA is TGTGCCAGCAGTGAAGCGCACAGGGGGCGGGGAGATACGCAGTATTTG.

This chain connects TRBV4-1 to TRBJ1-5; D is uncertain. The CDR3 totals 13 residues. V gave up 4 bases and J gave up 7 bases, with 11 bases separating them. CDR1 is MGHRA and CDR2 is YSYEKL in the germline V gene. This chain's CDR3 is CASSPILGQPQHF. Written as DNA, the CDR3 is TGCGCCAGCAGCCCAATTTTGGGGCAGCCCCAGCATTTT.

This clonotype was observed a few times. The chain joins TRBV4-1 to TRBJ1-5; D gene ambiguous. From germline, CDR1 is MGHRA and CDR2 YSYEKL. The CDR3 loop spans 17 amino acids. Trimming took 0 bases from V and 3 from J, leaving 15 bases between them. CDR3 sequence reads: CASSQDREGPDNQPQHF. CDR3 nucleotides: TGCGCCAGCAGCCAAGACCGGGAGGGTCCGGACAATCAGCCCCAGCATTTT.

This chain uses TRBV19 with TRBJ2-1, with D possibly being TRBD1 or TRBD2 (5 bases each). The germline V gene encodes CDR1 LNHDA and CDR2 SQIVND (reference sequence). The CDR3 is 15 amino acids. Trimming stripped 5 bases from V and 4 bases from J, with 15 bases between. The CDR3 region is CASSLGEIHYNEQFF. CDR3 DNA: TGTGCCAGTAGTTTAGGGGAGATACATTACAATGAGCAGTTCTTC.

The J gene is TRBJ2-1, the V gene TRBV28; 7 bases agree with TRBD1. The CDR3 is 13 amino acids. Germline trimming cut 5 bases from V and 8 bases from J; bases unmatched to any gene: 6. Germline lookup yields CDR1 MDHEN and CDR2 SYDVKM. The CDR3 DNA is TGTGCCAGCAGTCCCCGGACAGGATATGAGCAGTTCTTC. Residues: CASSPRTGYEQFF.